This T cell receptor (beta chain) was captured by sequencing in a study of blood T cell repertoires in COVID-19 (dated by TCRdb to the early 2020s). In the study overall: Collaborator samples came from the United States, Italy and Spain and covered acute and convalescent phases of COVID-19. The material from the prospective study consisted of cDNA or gDNA derived from T cells, B-cell-depleted T cells, or PBMCs. Deeply sampled blood TCRbeta repertoires from subjects exposed to, actively infected with, or recovered from COVID-19 were included in the dataset. The repertoires were made available in a free public database intended to serve as a resource for research on the immune response to SARS-CoV-2. The samples were drawn from two sources: the first 160 participants of the ongoing ImmuneRACE study, and fewer than 1,500 subjects contributed by 6 global collaborators. A de-identified subject ID, COVID-19 status, age in years and sex were almost always included in the sample metadata. Where available, HLA class I and class II types were obtained from metadata supplied by the sample provider rather than from assay-based typing. Study-wide conclusions, independent of this receptor: The quantity of clinical and demographic metadata differed by source and by participant and was supplied without curation.

TCRbeta CDR3 regions were amplified from genomic DNA by means of the immunoSEQ Assay, a bias-controlled multiplex PCR. The paper's data handling went like this. The number of nucleated cells in each sample was estimated from the amplification of reference gene primers within the assay. Sequence reads were collapsed and filtered to measure the absolute abundance of every unique TCRbeta CDR3 rearrangement. Productive Simpson clonality was computed per sample as the square root of Simpson's diversity index over productive rearrangements. Drawn from immuneACCESS, this table holds only the in-frame rearrangements with V and J called that TCRdb kept. Clones are partly lost; checked studies trace under half to an unresolved V gene and leave the rest unexplained. The V and J calls and clone size come from that table; D and trimming were worked out from the DNA. This sample is represented by more than 350,000 clones; about 88% of them were singletons. The top ten hold 1.2% to 1.5% of the sample.

The CDR3 contains 13 residues, cysteine and phenylalanine counted. Only the CDR3 portion is preserved as DNA: 39 bases, with reading frame beginning at the first base. As encoded in the germline V gene, CDR1 is SGHDT while CDR2 is YYEEEE. The V and J ends are trimmed by 0 bases and 4 bases, leaving 7 bases between them. Enrolling through a virtual design, the prospective study's participants ranged in age from roughly 18 to 95 years and lived across 24 United States geographic areas. In the prospective study, cohorts were assigned on the basis of participant-reported clinical history obtained from a screening survey and a study questionnaire. Exposed participants had been in contact, within 2 weeks of entering the study, with a person who had a PCR-confirmed or clinician-diagnosed case of COVID-19. Mobile phlebotomists in the prospective study collected whole blood, serum and a nasopharyngeal or oropharyngeal swab from every participant. Over a roughly 2-month period, participants in the prospective study had the option of providing additional blood draws and questionnaires. Prospective study blood samples were shipped either frozen or at room temperature before DNA extraction.

Worth noting for this clone: The specificity of this receptor is unknown. Qualities for individual bases were not recorded, and no much larger clone is one base off.

Sequencing input: PBMCs or T cells enriched from blood (not recorded which). The chain uses TRBV5-6 and TRBJ1-2, with no reliable assignment of the D segment. The source is a woman between 18 and 29 years old who had been exposed to COVID-19. The CDR3 reads CASSLAGTYGYTF. The nucleotides are TGTGCCAGCAGCTTGGCAGGTACCTATGGCTACACCTTC. Extended through the reference TRBV5-6 and TRBJ1-2 proteins, this CDR3 yields the full variable domain: DAGVTQSPTHLIKTRGQQVTLRCSPKSGHDTVSWYQQALGQGPQFIFQYYEEEERQRGNFPDRFSGHQFPNYSSELNVNALLLGDSALYLCASSLAGTYGYTFGSGTRLTVV.